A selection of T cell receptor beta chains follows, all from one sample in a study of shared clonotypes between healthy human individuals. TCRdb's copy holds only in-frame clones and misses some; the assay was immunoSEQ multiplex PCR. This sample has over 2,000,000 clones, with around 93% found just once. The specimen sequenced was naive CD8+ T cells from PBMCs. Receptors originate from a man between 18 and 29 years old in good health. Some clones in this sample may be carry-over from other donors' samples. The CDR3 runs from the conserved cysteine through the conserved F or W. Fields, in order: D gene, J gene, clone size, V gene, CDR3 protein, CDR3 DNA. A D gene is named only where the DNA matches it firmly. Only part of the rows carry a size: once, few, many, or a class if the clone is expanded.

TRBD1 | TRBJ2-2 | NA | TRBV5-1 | CASSYYPGQGGTGELFF | TGCGCCAGCAGCTACTACCCGGGACAGGGGGGAACCGGGGAGCTGTTTTTT
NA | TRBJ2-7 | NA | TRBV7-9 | CASSPEGEQYF | TGTGCCAGCAGCCCTGAGGGCGAGCAGTACTTC
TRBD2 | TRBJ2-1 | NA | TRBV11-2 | CASSLGSSGRENEQFF | TGTGCCAGCAGCTTAGGGTCGAGCGGGAGGGAAAATGAGCAGTTCTTC
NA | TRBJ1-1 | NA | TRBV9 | CASSPQKNTEAFF | TGTGCCAGCAGCCCTCAAAAGAACACTGAAGCTTTCTTT
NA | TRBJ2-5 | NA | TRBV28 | CASSRDIRETQYF | TGTGCCAGCAGTCGGGACATTCGGGAGACCCAGTACTTC
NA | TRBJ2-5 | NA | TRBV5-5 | CASSLEDIPSYQETQYF | TGTGCCAGCAGCTTGGAGGACATACCGTCATACCAAGAGACCCAGTACTTC
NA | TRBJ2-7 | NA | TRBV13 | CASSLGSGGKYEQYF | TGTGCCAGCAGCTTAGGGTCTGGCGGAAAATACGAGCAGTACTTC
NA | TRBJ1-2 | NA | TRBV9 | CASSVAQRGSKYGYTF | TGTGCCAGCAGCGTAGCCCAGCGTGGGTCGAAATATGGCTACACCTTC
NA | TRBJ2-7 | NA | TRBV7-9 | CASSLATRNEQYF | TGTGCCAGCAGCTTAGCGACTAGAAACGAGCAGTACTTC
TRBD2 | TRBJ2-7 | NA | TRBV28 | CGASGRSLGDEQYF | TGTGGAGCTAGCGGGAGAAGTTTAGGTGACGAGCAGTACTTC
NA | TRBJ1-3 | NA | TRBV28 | CASSLVEGSAGNTIYF | TGTGCCAGCAGTTTAGTAGAGGGCAGTGCTGGAAACACCATATATTTT
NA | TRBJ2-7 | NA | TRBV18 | CASSSHGPGTEGYEQYF | TGTGCCAGCTCATCCCACGGCCCCGGGACTGAGGGCTACGAGCAGTACTTC
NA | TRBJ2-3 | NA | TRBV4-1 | CASSQVPGQVIPDTQYF | TGCGCCAGCAGCCAAGTTCCGGGGCAGGTGATCCCAGATACGCAGTATTTT
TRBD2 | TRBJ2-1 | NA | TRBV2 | CASSELNSGSSYNEQFF | TGTGCCAGCAGTGAACTCAATAGCGGGAGTTCCTACAATGAGCAGTTCTTC
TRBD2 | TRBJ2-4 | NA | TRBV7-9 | CASSPEQREGPRGKNIQYF | TGTGCCAGCAGCCCAGAGCAGCGGGAGGGCCCTCGTGGCAAAAACATTCAGTACTTC
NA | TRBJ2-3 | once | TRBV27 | CASSLIRGWSTDTQYF | TGTGCCAGCAGTTTAATCAGGGGTTGGAGCACAGATACGCAGTATTTT
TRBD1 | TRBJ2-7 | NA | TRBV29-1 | CSVEGGQGSGYEQYF | TGCAGCGTTGAGGGGGGACAGGGGAGCGGCTACGAGCAGTACTTC
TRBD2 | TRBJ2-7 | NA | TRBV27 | CASSLFPSGNSYEQYF | TGTGCCAGCAGTTTATTCCCTAGCGGGAACTCCTACGAGCAGTACTTC
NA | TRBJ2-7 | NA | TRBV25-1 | CASGNPVYEQYF | TGTGCCAGCGGAAACCCCGTCTACGAGCAGTACTTC
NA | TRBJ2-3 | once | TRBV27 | CASSLQGGSTDTQYF | TGTGCCAGCAGTTTACAAGGGGGGAGCACAGATACGCAGTATTTT
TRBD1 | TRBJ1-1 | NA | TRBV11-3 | CASSAGTGGNTEAFF | TGTGCCAGCAGCGCCGGGACAGGGGGTAATACTGAAGCTTTCTTT
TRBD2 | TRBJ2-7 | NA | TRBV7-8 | CASSPLRAPARAGRGSYEQYF | TGTGCCAGCAGCCCATTACGGGCCCCGGCGAGAGCGGGACGGGGCTCCTACGAGCAGTACTTC
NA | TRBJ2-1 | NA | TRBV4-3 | CASSQGLYNEQFF | TGCGCCAGCAGCCAGGGACTTTACAATGAGCAGTTCTTC
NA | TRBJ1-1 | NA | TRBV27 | CASSWAGNTEAFF | TGTGCCAGCAGTTGGGCCGGGAACACTGAAGCTTTCTTT
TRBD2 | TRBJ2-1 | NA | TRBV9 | CASSDPLAGGDNEQFF | TGTGCCAGCAGCGATCCTCTAGCGGGAGGGGACAATGAGCAGTTCTTC
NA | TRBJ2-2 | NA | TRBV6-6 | CASTETGELFF | TGTGCCAGCACCGAAACCGGGGAGCTGTTTTTT
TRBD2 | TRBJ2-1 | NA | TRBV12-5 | CASGLSVAGTYNEQFF | TGTGCTAGTGGTCTGAGCGTAGCGGGAACCTACAATGAGCAGTTCTTC
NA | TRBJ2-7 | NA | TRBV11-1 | CASSQDYEQYF | TGTGCCAGCAGCCAAGACTACGAGCAGTACTTC
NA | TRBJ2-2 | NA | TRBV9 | CASSTRTSPHTGELFF | TGTGCCAGCAGCACCCGCACTAGTCCCCACACCGGGGAGCTGTTTTTT
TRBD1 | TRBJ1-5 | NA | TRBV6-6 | CASSDDGTGLRRGHF | TGTGCCAGCAGCGATGATGGGACAGGTCTGAGGCGGGGGCATTTT
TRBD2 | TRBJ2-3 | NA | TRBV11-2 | CASSSTTGLGTDTQYF | TGTGCCAGCAGCTCTACAACCGGACTAGGCACAGATACGCAGTATTTT
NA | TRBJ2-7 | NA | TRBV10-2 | CATTSASSYEQYF | TGCGCCACCACCAGCGCTAGCTCCTACGAGCAGTACTTC
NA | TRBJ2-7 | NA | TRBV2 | CASIGAGRSYEQYF | TGTGCCAGCATTGGGGCAGGGAGGTCCTACGAGCAGTACTTC
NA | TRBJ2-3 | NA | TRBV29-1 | CSAQGGGLDTQYF | TGCAGCGCCCAGGGAGGGGGACTCGATACGCAGTATTTT